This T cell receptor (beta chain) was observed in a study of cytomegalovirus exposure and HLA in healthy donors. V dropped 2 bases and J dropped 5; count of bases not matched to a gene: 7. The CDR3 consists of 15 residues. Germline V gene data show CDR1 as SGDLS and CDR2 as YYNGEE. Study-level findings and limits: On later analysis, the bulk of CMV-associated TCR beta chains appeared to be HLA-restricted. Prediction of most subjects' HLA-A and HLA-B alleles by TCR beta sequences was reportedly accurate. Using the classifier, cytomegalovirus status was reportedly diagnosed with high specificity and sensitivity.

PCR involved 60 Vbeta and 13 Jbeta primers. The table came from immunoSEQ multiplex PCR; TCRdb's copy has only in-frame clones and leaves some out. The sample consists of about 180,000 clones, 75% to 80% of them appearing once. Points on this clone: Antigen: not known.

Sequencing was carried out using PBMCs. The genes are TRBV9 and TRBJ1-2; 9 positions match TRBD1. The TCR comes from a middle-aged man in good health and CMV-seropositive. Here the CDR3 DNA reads TGTGCCAGCAGCGTCCGGGACAGGGAAAGATATGGCTACACCTTC. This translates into CASSVRDRERYGYTF.